This TCR beta chain came from a study of CD8 T cells in Susac syndrome. CDR1 LGHDT and CDR2 YNNKEL come from the germline V gene (reference sequence). V was cut by 1 base and J by 7 bases, with 7 bases left in between. This CDR3 has 13 residues. A quantity of about 0.5 to 1 ug RNA underwent reverse transcription using random hexamers. Multiplex PCR with immunoSEQ amplified the TCR beta CDR3 across 54 Vbeta and 13 Jbeta. Using its own MiXCR run on the immunoSEQ multiplex PCR reads, TCRdb lists one record per CDR3 protein. This table has about 60,000 distinct CDR3 sequences, approximately 92% appearing once.

Input material: CD8+ T cells from PBMCs. This clonotype originated in a human donor in good health. The chain has TRBV3-1 and TRBJ2-2; no clear D gene. The CDR3 is CASSQAAGGELFF. CDR3 DNA: TGTGCCAGCAGCCAAGCGGCCGGCGGGGAGCTGTTTTTT.